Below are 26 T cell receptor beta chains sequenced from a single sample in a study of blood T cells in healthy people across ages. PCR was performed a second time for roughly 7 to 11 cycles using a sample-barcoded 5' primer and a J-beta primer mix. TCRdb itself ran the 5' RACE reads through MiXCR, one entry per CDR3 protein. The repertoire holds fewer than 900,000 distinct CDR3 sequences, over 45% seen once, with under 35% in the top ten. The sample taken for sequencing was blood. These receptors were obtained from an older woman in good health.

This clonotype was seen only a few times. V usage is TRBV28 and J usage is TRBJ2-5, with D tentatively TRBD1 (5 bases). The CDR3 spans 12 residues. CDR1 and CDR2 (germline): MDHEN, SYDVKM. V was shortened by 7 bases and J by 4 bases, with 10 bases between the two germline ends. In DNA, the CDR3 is TGTGCCAGCACCTCAGGGTTAGAGACCCAGTACTTC. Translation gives CASTSGLETQYF.

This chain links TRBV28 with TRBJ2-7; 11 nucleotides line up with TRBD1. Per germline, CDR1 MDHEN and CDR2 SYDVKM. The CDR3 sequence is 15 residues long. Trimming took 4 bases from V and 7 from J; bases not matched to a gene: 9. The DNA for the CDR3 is TGTGCCAGCAGTTCTGGACAGGGGGCTGGGAATGAGCAGTACTTC. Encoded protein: CASSSGQGAGNEQYF.

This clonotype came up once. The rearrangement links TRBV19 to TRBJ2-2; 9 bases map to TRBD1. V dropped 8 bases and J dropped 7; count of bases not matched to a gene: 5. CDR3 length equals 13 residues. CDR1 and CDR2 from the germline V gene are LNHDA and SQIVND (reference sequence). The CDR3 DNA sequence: TGTGCCAGTTGGGACAGGGCCGTCGGGGAGCTGTTTTTT. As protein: CASWDRAVGELFF.

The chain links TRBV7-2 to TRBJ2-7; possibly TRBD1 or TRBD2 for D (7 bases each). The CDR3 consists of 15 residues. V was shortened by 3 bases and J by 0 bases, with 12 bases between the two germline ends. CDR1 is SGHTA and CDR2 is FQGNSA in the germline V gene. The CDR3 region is CASSLGGTVSYEQYF. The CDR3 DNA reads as TGTGCCAGCAGCTTGGGGGGGACAGTCTCCTACGAGCAGTACTTC.

CDR3 sequence: CSARDQSSGREQFF. CDR3 in DNA: TGCAGTGCTAGAGATCAGTCTAGCGGGAGAGAGCAGTTCTTC. The chain combines TRBV20-1 with TRBJ2-1, with 10 nucleotides matching TRBD2. V was pared by 0 bases and J by 10 bases, with 6 bases of the junction left unmatched. Germline assignment: CDR1 DFQATT and CDR2 SNEGSKA (reference sequence). CDR3 length equals 14 residues.

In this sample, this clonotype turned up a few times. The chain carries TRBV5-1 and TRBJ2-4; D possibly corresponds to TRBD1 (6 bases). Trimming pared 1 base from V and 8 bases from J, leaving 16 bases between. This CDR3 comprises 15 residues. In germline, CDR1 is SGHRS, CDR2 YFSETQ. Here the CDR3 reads CASSLMGAVNDIQYF. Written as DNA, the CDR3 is TGCGCCAGCAGCTTGATGGGGGCTGTTAACGACATTCAGTACTTC. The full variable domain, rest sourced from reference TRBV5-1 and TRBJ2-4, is KAGVTQTPRYLIKTRGQQVTLSCSPISGHRSVSWYQQTPGQGLQFLFEYFSETQRNKGNFPGRFSGRQFSNSRSEMNVSTLELGDSALYLCASSLMGAVNDIQYFGAGTRLSVL.

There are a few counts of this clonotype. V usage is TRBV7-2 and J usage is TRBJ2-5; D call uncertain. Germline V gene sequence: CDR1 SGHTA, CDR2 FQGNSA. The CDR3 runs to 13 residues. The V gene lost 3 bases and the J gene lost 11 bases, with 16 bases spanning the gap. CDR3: CASSFDPRSDQYF. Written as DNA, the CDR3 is TGTGCCAGCAGCTTTGATCCGAGGAGCGATCAGTACTTC.

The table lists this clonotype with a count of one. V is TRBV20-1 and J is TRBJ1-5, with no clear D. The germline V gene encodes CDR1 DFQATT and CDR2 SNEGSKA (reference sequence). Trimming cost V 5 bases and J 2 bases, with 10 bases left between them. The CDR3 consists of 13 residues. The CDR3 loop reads CSAGSGGNQPQHF. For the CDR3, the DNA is TGCAGTGCTGGTTCTGGGGGCAATCAGCCCCAGCATTTT.

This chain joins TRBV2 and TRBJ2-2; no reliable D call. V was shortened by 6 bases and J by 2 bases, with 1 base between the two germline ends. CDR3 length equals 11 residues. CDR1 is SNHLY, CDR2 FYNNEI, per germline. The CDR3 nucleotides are TGTGCCAGCAGCAACACCGGGGAGCTGTTTTTT. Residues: CASSNTGELFF.

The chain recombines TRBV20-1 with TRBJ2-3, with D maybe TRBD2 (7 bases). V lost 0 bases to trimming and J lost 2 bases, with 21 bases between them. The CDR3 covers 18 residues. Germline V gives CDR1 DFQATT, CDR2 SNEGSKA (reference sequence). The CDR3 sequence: CSARDAGGGGSHTDTQYF. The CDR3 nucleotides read TGCAGTGCTAGAGACGCCGGCGGGGGCGGGAGCCACACAGATACGCAGTATTTT.

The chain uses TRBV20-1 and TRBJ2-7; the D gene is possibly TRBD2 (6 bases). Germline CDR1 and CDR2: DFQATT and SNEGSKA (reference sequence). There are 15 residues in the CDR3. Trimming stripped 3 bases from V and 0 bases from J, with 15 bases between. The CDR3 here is CSASSLGGASYEQYF. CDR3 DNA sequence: TGCAGTGCTAGTAGCCTCGGCGGGGCCTCCTACGAGCAGTACTTC.

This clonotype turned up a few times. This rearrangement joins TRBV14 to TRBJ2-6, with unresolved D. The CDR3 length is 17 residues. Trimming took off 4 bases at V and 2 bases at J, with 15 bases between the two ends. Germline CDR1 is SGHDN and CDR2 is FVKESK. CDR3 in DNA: TGTGCCAGCAGCCGGACCCCTCGGGTGACTGGGGCCAACGTCCTGACTTTC. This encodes CASSRTPRVTGANVLTF.

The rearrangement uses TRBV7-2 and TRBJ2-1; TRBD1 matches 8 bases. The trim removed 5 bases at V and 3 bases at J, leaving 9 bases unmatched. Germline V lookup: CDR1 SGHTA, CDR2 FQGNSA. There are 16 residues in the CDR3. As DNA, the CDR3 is TGTGCCAGCAGCCAGCAGGGGGCGGGTTTCTACAATGAGCAGTTCTTC. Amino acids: CASSQQGAGFYNEQFF.

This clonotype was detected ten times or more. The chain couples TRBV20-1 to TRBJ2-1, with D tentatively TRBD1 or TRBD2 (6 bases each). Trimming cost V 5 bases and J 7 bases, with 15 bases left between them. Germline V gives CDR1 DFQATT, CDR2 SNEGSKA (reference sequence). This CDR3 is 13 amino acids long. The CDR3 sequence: CSAGRQGRNEQFF. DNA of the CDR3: TGCAGTGCTGGGCGTCAGGGGAGGAATGAGCAGTTCTTC.

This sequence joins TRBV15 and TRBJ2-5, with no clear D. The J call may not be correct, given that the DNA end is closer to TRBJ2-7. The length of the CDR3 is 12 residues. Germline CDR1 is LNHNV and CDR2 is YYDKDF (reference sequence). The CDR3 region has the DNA TGTGCCACCAGCAGAGGAGACGTCGAGCAGTACTTC. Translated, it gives CATSRGDVEQYF.

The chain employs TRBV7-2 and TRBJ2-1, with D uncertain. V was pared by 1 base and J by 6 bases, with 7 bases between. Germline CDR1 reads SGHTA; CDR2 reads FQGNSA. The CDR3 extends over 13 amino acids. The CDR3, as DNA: TGTGCCAGCAGCTTAGGCCCAGCCAATGAGCAGTTCTTC. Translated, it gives CASSLGPANEQFF.

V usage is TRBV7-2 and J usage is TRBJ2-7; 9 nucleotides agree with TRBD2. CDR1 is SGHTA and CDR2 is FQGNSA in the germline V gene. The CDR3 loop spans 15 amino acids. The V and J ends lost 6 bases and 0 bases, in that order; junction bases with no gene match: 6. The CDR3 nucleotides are TGTGCCAGCAGGTGGGGTAGCGGGAGCTCCTACGAGCAGTACTTC. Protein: CASRWGSGSSYEQYF.

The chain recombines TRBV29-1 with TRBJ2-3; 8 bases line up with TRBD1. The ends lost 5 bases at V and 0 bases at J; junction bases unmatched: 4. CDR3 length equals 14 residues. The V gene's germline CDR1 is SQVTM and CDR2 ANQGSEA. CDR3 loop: CSVQGAGSTDTQYF. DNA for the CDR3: TGCAGCGTTCAGGGGGCAGGGAGCACAGATACGCAGTATTTT.

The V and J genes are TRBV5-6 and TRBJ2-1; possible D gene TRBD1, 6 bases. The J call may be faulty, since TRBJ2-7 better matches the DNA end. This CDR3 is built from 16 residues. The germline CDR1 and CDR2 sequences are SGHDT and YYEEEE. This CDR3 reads CASSPGHRSSYNEQYF. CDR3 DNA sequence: TGTGCCAGCAGCCCGGGACACCGGAGCTCCTACAATGAGCAGTACTTC.

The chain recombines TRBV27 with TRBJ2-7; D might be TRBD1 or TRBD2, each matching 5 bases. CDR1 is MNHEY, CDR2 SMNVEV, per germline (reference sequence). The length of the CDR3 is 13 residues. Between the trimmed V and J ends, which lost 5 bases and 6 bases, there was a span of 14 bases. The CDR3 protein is CASSVFGTSEQYF. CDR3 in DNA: TGTGCCAGCAGTGTATTCGGGACGAGCGAGCAGTACTTC.

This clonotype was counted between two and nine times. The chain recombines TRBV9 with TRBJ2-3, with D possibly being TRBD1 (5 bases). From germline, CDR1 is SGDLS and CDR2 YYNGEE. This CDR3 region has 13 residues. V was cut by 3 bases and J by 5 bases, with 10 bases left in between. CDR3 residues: CASSGLTGDTQYF. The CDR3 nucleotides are TGTGCCAGCAGCGGGCTCACAGGAGATACGCAGTATTTT.

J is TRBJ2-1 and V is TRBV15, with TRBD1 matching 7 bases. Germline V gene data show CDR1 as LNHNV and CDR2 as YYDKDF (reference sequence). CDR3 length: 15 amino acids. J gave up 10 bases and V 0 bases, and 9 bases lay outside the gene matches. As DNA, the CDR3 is TGTGCCACCAGCAGAGATGGAGACAGGGCGTCAGAGCAGTTCTTC. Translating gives CATSRDGDRASEQFF.

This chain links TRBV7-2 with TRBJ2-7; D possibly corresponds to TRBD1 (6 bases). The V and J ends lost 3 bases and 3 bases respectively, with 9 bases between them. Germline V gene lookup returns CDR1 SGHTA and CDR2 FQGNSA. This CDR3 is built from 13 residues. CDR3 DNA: TGTGCCAGCAGCTTCGGGACAATCTACGAGCAGTACTTC. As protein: CASSFGTIYEQYF.

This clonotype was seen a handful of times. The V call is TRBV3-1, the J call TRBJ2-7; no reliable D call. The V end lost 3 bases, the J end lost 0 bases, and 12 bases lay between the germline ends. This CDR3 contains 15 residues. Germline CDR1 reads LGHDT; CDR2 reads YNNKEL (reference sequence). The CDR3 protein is CASSHDSGSSYEQYF. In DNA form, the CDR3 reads TGTGCCAGCAGCCACGATAGTGGCAGCTCCTACGAGCAGTACTTC.

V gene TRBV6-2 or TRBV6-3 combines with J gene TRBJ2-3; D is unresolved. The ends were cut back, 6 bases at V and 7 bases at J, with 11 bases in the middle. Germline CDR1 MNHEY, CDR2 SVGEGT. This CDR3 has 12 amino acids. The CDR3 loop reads CASRPLYNTQYF. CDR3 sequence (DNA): TGTGCCAGCAGACCCCTTTACAATACGCAGTATTTT.

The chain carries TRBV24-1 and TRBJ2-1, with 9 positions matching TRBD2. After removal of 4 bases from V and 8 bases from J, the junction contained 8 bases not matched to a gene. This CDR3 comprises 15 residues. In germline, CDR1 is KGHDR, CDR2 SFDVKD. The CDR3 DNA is TGTGCCACCAGTGACGGGGCGGGAGGGAGGGATGAGCAGTTCTTC. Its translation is CATSDGAGGRDEQFF.